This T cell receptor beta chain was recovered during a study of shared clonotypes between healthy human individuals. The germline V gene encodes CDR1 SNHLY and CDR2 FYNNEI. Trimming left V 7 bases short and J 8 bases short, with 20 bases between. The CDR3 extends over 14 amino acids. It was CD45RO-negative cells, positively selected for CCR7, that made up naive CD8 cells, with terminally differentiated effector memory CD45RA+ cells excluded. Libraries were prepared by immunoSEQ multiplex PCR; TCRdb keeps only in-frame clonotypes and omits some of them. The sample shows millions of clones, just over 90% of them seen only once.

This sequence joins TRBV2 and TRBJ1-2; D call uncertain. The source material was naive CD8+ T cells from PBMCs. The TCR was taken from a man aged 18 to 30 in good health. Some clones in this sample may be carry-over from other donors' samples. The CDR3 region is CASKRIGRTEGYTF. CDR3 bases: TGTGCCAGCAAGCGGATCGGGAGGACGGAGGGCTACACCTTC.